Listed below are T cell receptor beta chains from one sample, sequenced in a study of lymphopenia after photon versus proton radiotherapy. Profiled with immunoSEQ multiplex PCR; TCRdb holds only in-frame clones, not every one. The sample consists of approximately 21,000 clones, around 84% of them appearing once. Sequencing used peripheral blood, obtained from a patient treated with photon-based radiotherapy. These receptors were obtained from a man aged 60-69 years with pancreatic cancer. Both conserved end residues are part of each CDR3. The D gene is left open where the match is weak. Where a row states a size, it is once, few, many or the class of an expanded clone; other rows omit it.

d_call: TRBD1; v_call: TRBV30; clone_size: NA; j_call: TRBJ2-1; cdr3_nt: TGTGCCTGGACAGGGGGTTCCTACAATGAGCAGTTCTTC; cdr3_aa: CAWTGGSYNEQFF
d_call: TRBD2; v_call: TRBV4-3; clone_size: NA; j_call: TRBJ2-5; cdr3_nt: TGCGCCAGCAGTCCATCGGGGGGGCCTTTTGAGACCCAGTACTTC; cdr3_aa: CASSPSGGPFETQYF
d_call: NA; v_call: TRBV6-1; clone_size: NA; j_call: TRBJ2-1; cdr3_nt: TGTGCCACCCCTAAGGGCGAGGCCTACAATGAGCAGTTCTTC; cdr3_aa: CATPKGEAYNEQFF
d_call: TRBD1; v_call: TRBV2; clone_size: NA; j_call: TRBJ1-1; cdr3_nt: TGTGCCAGCAGAACGACAGGGACCACTGAAGCTTTCTTT; cdr3_aa: CASRTTGTTEAFF
d_call: TRBD1; v_call: TRBV19; clone_size: NA; j_call: TRBJ1-5; cdr3_nt: TGTGCCAGTAGTACGCGTACAGGGGGGAATCAGCCCCAGCATTTT; cdr3_aa: CASSTRTGGNQPQHF
d_call: NA; v_call: TRBV28; clone_size: NA; j_call: TRBJ1-3; cdr3_nt: TGTGCCAGCACGTTCGGGGGGACTCTTGGAAACACCATATATTTT; cdr3_aa: CASTFGGTLGNTIYF
d_call: TRBD2; v_call: TRBV11-2; clone_size: NA; j_call: TRBJ2-7; cdr3_nt: TGTGCCAGCAGCCCCCGGGAGGGGGGCTCCTACGAGCAGTACTTC; cdr3_aa: CASSPREGGSYEQYF
d_call: TRBD1; v_call: TRBV10-3; clone_size: NA; j_call: TRBJ1-1; cdr3_nt: TGTGCCATCAGTGAGGGGACAGGGAACATGAACACTGAAGCTTTCTTT; cdr3_aa: CAISEGTGNMNTEAFF
d_call: NA; v_call: TRBV4-2; clone_size: NA; j_call: TRBJ1-1; cdr3_nt: TGTGCCAGCAGCCAAGTTCACCCAGAGAACACTGAAGCTTTCTTT; cdr3_aa: CASSQVHPENTEAFF
d_call: TRBD1; v_call: TRBV19; clone_size: NA; j_call: TRBJ1-5; cdr3_nt: TGTGCCAGTACCCAGACAGGGGGCCTTAGCAATCAGCCCCAGCATTTT; cdr3_aa: CASTQTGGLSNQPQHF
d_call: NA; v_call: TRBV5-1; clone_size: once; j_call: TRBJ2-7; cdr3_nt: TGCGCCAGCAGCTTGAGGTTGACCTACGAGCAGTACTTC; cdr3_aa: CASSLRLTYEQYF
d_call: NA; v_call: TRBV11-2; clone_size: NA; j_call: TRBJ2-6; cdr3_nt: TGTGCCAGCAGCCCCCCCTCGTATGGGGCCAACGTCCTGACTTTC; cdr3_aa: CASSPPSYGANVLTF
d_call: NA; v_call: TRBV4-2; clone_size: NA; j_call: TRBJ2-7; cdr3_nt: TGTGCCAGCAGCCAAGAGCTCACCCAATTGGAGTACTTC; cdr3_aa: CASSQELTQLEYF
d_call: TRBD2; v_call: TRBV11-2; clone_size: NA; j_call: TRBJ2-5; cdr3_nt: TGTGCCAGCAGCAAAAGACTAGCGGGGGTTCGGGAGACCCAGTACTTC; cdr3_aa: CASSKRLAGVRETQYF
d_call: NA; v_call: TRBV27; clone_size: NA; j_call: TRBJ1-5; cdr3_nt: TGTGCCAGCAGTTCCGGCCTAGTTCAGCCCCAGCATTTT; cdr3_aa: CASSSGLVQPQHF
d_call: NA; v_call: TRBV5-1; clone_size: NA; j_call: TRBJ2-5; cdr3_nt: TGCGCCAGCAGCTTGAGTTCAGGGCAAGAGACCCAGTACTTC; cdr3_aa: CASSLSSGQETQYF
d_call: NA; v_call: TRBV6-5; clone_size: NA; j_call: TRBJ2-7; cdr3_nt: TGTGCCACCCGAACGGACCAAGACTACGAGCAGTACTTC; cdr3_aa: CATRTDQDYEQYF